This T cell receptor (beta chain) was observed in a study of blood T cell repertoires in COVID-19. Study overall: The analysed material was cDNA or gDNA that came from T cells, B-cell-depleted T cells, or PBMCs.

Germline V gene sequence: CDR1 SGHTA, CDR2 FQGNSA. Trimming at V came to 5 bases and at J to 0 bases, leaving 10 bases not matched to a gene. The CDR3 has 16 residues. Original methodology: Amplification with reference gene primers provided the estimates of nucleated cell counts. Repertoires were generated with immunoSEQ multiplex PCR, while TCRdb's copy carries only in-frame clones and drops some. V and J calls and clone size are copied from that table; D and trimming were computed from the DNA. In the table there are over 95,000 clones, roughly 79% of which are singletons. The specimen was peripheral blood. This chain uses TRBV7-2 with TRBJ2-7; 7 bases align to TRBD1. This TCR was recovered from a human donor in a cohort sampled during active COVID-19. The CDR3 sequence: CASSQRSGQSSYEQYF. The CDR3 coding sequence is TGTGCCAGCAGCCAACGCTCGGGACAGAGCTCCTACGAGCAGTACTTC.